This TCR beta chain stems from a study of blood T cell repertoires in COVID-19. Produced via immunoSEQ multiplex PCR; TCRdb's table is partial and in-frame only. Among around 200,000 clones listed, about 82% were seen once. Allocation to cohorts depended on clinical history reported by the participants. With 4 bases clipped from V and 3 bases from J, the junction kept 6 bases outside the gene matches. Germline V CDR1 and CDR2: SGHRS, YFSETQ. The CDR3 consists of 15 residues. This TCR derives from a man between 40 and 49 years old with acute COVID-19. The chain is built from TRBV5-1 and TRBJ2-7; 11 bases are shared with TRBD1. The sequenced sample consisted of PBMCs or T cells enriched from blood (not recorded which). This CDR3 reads CASSLGQGVGYEQYF. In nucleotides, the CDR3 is TGCGCCAGCAGCCTGGGACAGGGGGTGGGCTACGAGCAGTACTTC.